The sample holds one count of the clone carrying this TCR beta chain. Its antigen is not identified. Use of 60 Vbeta and 13 Jbeta primers characterized the PCR. Sequenced by immunoSEQ multiplex PCR; TCRdb stores in-frame clones only, minus some. The sample lists 90,000 to 150,000 clones; over 60% were seen once. Germline V lookup: CDR1 MDHEN, CDR2 SYDVKM. The CDR3 is 14 residues long. The ends lost 5 bases at V and 0 bases at J; junction bases unmatched: 1. This sample is drawn from a study of cytomegalovirus exposure and HLA in healthy donors. Findings and caveats of the study: Within an earlier analysis, most TCR beta V segments proved productive either about 87% or about 30% of the time. A few V segments could not be told apart, such as TRBV6-2 and TRBV6-3, and were left out. Later genetic work tied a missense DCLRE1C variant to beta-chain V and J trimming. What a later analysis reportedly showed was that an Asian-associated ancestry cluster had fewer N-insertions than the roughly 720-donor mean.

This chain uses TRBV28 with TRBJ2-3, with 8 bases matching TRBD1. Sequenced material: PBMCs. The TCR comes from a female donor in good health and CMV-seronegative. CDR3 residues: CASSTGGSTDTQYF. The DNA of the CDR3 is TGTGCCAGCAGTACAGGGGGAAGCACAGATACGCAGTATTTT.